This T cell receptor (beta chain) originates from a study of blood T cell repertoires in COVID-19. Study-level information: From the United States, Italy and Spain came samples of acute and convalescent COVID-19. Sources were T cells, B-cell-depleted T cells, or PBMCs; the material itself was cDNA or gDNA.

Germline-derived CDR1 and CDR2 are SGHNT and YYREEE (reference sequence). This CDR3 region has 16 residues. Trimming cost V 4 bases and J 2 bases; bases outside gene matches: 8. As originally analysed: For nucleated cells, counts were estimated from reference gene primer amplification. Method: immunoSEQ multiplex PCR; TCRdb's copy keeps in-frame clones and lacks some. The D gene and trimming were derived from the DNA, and the V and J assignments and clone size from that table. The repertoire holds approximately 42,000 clones, with more than 65% as singletons. The chain couples TRBV5-4 to TRBJ2-3; 9 bases agree with TRBD2. This clonotype originated in a man at least 80 years old with acute or convalescent COVID-19. Input material: peripheral blood. The CDR3 sequence is CASSPPGTSYTDTQYF. DNA for the CDR3: TGTGCCAGCAGCCCGCCCGGGACTAGCTACACAGATACGCAGTATTTT.